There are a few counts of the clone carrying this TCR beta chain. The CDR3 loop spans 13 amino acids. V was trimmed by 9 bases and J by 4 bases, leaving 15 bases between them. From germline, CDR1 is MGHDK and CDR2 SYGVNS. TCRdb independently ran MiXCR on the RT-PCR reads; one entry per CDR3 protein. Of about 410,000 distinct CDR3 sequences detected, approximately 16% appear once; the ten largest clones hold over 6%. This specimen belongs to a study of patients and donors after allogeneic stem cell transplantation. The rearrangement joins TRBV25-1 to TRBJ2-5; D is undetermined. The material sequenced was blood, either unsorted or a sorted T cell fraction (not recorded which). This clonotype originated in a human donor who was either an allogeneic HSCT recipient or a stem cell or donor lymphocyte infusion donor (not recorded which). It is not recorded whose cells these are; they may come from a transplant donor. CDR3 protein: CASSTYWGETQYF. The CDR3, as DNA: TGTGCCAGTTCGACCTATTGGGGAGAGACCCAGTACTTC.